This T cell receptor (beta chain) was profiled in a study of OX40 agonist ivuxolimab in advanced cancers. This clone was picked up a small number of times. Sequencing was performed with immunoSEQ multiplex PCR; in TCRdb, only in-frame clones are kept and a portion is missing. The repertoire holds approximately 58,000 clones, with approximately 84% as singletons. The TCR sequence derives from an adult with an advanced solid tumor such as melanoma, head and neck, liver or kidney cancer. The sequences come from CD4+ or CD8+ T cells sorted from blood, collected in a trial of the OX40 agonist ivuxolimab.

The CDR3 is CASSELRIEKLFF. Here the CDR3 DNA reads TGCGCCAGCAGTGAGCTTCGGATTGAAAAACTGTTTTTT. The rearrangement uses TRBV10-2 and TRBJ1-4; D is unclear. This CDR3 region has 13 residues. The V gene lost 2 bases and the J gene lost 7 bases, with 8 bases spanning the gap. Germline CDR1 WSHSY, CDR2 SAAADI.